A selection of T cell receptor beta chains follows, all from one sample in a study of blood T cell repertoires in COVID-19. Sequencing used immunoSEQ multiplex PCR; TCRdb keeps in-frame clones, though not all of them. The table has about 320,000 clones, roughly nine tenths seen once. Sample: peripheral blood. The receptors were gathered from a woman in her twenties or thirties with COVID-19, enrolled during active disease. The CDR3 runs from the conserved cysteine through the conserved F or W. Each record gives: D gene, V gene, clone size, J gene, CDR3 DNA, CDR3 protein. D genes are given only for firm matches. For some rows the clone size is stated as once, few or many, or as a class when expanded; others skip it.

d_gene: -; v_gene: TRBV6-1; abundance: -; j_gene: TRBJ1-5; CDR3nt: TGTGCCAGCAGTGAGACCAGGTCAATTCAGCCCCAGCATTTT; CDR3aa: CASSETRSIQPQHF
d_gene: TRBD1; v_gene: TRBV4-1; abundance: -; j_gene: TRBJ1-6; CDR3nt: TGCGCCAGCAGCCTACAGGGGTTTACCCTAAATTCACCCCTCCACTTT; CDR3aa: CASSLQGFTLNSPLHF
d_gene: TRBD1; v_gene: TRBV6-2/TRBV6-3; abundance: -; j_gene: TRBJ1-2; CDR3nt: TGTGCCAGCAGCCCTATCCCGACAGGGGAATATGGCTACACCTTC; CDR3aa: CASSPIPTGEYGYTF
d_gene: -; v_gene: TRBV6-6; abundance: -; j_gene: TRBJ1-5; CDR3nt: TGTGCCAGCACGATTTGGGGGGGCAATCAGCCCCAGCATTTT; CDR3aa: CASTIWGGNQPQHF
d_gene: TRBD2; v_gene: TRBV7-9; abundance: -; j_gene: TRBJ2-6; CDR3nt: TGTGCCTACCGACTAGCGGGGGCCGGGGCCAACGTCCTGACTTTC; CDR3aa: CAYRLAGAGANVLTF
d_gene: -; v_gene: TRBV27; abundance: -; j_gene: TRBJ1-2; CDR3nt: TGTGCCAGCAGTTTATATCAGTTCTATGGCTACACCTTC; CDR3aa: CASSLYQFYGYTF
d_gene: TRBD2; v_gene: TRBV5-1; abundance: -; j_gene: TRBJ2-2; CDR3nt: TGCGCCAGCAGCCCCTGGCGGGGGGGCCATACCGGGGAGCTGTTTTTT; CDR3aa: CASSPWRGGHTGELFF
d_gene: -; v_gene: TRBV14; abundance: -; j_gene: TRBJ2-7; CDR3nt: TGTGCCAGCAGCCAAGGGACAGCTTACGAGCAGTACTTC; CDR3aa: CASSQGTAYEQYF
d_gene: -; v_gene: TRBV7-9; abundance: -; j_gene: TRBJ1-3; CDR3nt: TGTGCCAGCAGCTTTGGCTCGCCAGGAAACACCATATATTTT; CDR3aa: CASSFGSPGNTIYF
d_gene: -; v_gene: TRBV2; abundance: -; j_gene: TRBJ2-5; CDR3nt: TGTGCCAGCAGTCCAGGAACAGGGTTCGGTAGAGAGCAAGAGACCCAGTACTTC; CDR3aa: CASSPGTGFGREQETQYF
d_gene: TRBD1; v_gene: TRBV24-1; abundance: many; j_gene: TRBJ1-1; CDR3nt: TGTGCCACCAGTGATGCACAGGGGGACACTGAAGCTTTCTTT; CDR3aa: CATSDAQGDTEAFF
d_gene: -; v_gene: TRBV30; abundance: -; j_gene: TRBJ1-1; CDR3nt: TGTGCCTGGAATGTCATAACGGGTACTGAAGCTTTCTTT; CDR3aa: CAWNVITGTEAFF
d_gene: TRBD1; v_gene: TRBV7-9; abundance: once; j_gene: TRBJ1-2; CDR3nt: TGTGCCAGCAGCTTGGACAGGGGGCTCGTTAGGTATGGCTACACCTTC; CDR3aa: CASSLDRGLVRYGYTF
d_gene: TRBD1; v_gene: TRBV5-1; abundance: few; j_gene: TRBJ2-5; CDR3nt: TGCGCCAGCAGCTTGGACAGGACAGGGGGCCTAGAGACCCAGTACTTC; CDR3aa: CASSLDRTGGLETQYF
d_gene: TRBD1; v_gene: TRBV7-6; abundance: -; j_gene: TRBJ2-1; CDR3nt: TGTGCCAGCAGCTTAGCGGGGACAGGGGGCAATGAGCAGTTCTTC; CDR3aa: CASSLAGTGGNEQFF
d_gene: -; v_gene: TRBV7-2; abundance: -; j_gene: TRBJ2-5; CDR3nt: TGTGCCAGCAGCCACTCATGGGAGACCCAGTACTTC; CDR3aa: CASSHSWETQYF
d_gene: -; v_gene: TRBV4-1; abundance: -; j_gene: TRBJ2-5; CDR3nt: TGCGCCAGCAGCCCGGAGAGGAGGGAGACCCAGTACTTC; CDR3aa: CASSPERRETQYF
d_gene: TRBD2; v_gene: TRBV10-2; abundance: -; j_gene: TRBJ2-1; CDR3nt: TGCGCCAGCAGTTCAACCCGACTAGCGGGGGGCCAAAGGCTCAATGAGCAGTTCTTC; CDR3aa: CASSSTRLAGGQRLNEQFF
d_gene: TRBD2; v_gene: TRBV20-1; abundance: few; j_gene: TRBJ2-1; CDR3nt: TGCAGTGCTAGTAGTAGCGGGGGGGTGGATGAGCAGTTCTTC; CDR3aa: CSASSSGGVDEQFF
d_gene: -; v_gene: TRBV12-3/TRBV12-4; abundance: -; j_gene: TRBJ1-1; CDR3nt: TGTGCCAGCAGTTTTGCGGGCGCTGAAGCTTTCTTT; CDR3aa: CASSFAGAEAFF